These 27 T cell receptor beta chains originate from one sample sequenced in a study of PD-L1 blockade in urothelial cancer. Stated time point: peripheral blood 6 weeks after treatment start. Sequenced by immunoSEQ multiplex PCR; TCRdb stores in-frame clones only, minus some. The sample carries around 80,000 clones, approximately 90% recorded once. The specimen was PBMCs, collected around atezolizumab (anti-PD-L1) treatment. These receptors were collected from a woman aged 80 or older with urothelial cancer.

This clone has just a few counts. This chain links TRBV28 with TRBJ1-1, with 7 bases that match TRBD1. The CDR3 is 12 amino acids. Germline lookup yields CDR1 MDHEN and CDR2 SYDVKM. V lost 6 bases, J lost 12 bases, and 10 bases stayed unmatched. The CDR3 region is CASRTGLAPTFF. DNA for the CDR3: TGTGCCAGCAGGACAGGGTTGGCCCCAACTTTCTTT.

CDR3 residues: CASSLLGGQVSLGTQYF. The DNA for the CDR3 is TGCGCCAGCAGCTTACTTGGGGGACAGGTTTCTTTGGGGACCCAGTACTTC. This chain connects TRBV5-1 to TRBJ2-5, with 8 bases lining up with TRBD1. The CDR3 extends over 17 amino acids. J was trimmed by 7 bases and V by 2 bases; bases with no gene match: 16. Germline V gene data show CDR1 as SGHRS and CDR2 as YFSETQ.

The CDR3 loop is CASSPTLQGNEQFF. Written as DNA, the CDR3 is TGCGCCAGCAGCCCAACCCTACAGGGGAATGAGCAGTTCTTC. This chain links TRBV5-1 with TRBJ2-1, with 7 bases lining up with TRBD1. Germline lookup yields CDR1 SGHRS and CDR2 YFSETQ. V lost 4 bases, J lost 7 bases, and 8 bases stayed unmatched. The CDR3 totals 14 residues.

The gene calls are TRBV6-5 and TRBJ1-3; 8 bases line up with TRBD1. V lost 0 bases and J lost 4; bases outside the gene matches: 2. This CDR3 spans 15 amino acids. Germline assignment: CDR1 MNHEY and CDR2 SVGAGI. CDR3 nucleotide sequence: TGTGCCAGCAGTTACTCCAGGGGGCCCGGAAACACCATATATTTT. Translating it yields CASSYSRGPGNTIYF.

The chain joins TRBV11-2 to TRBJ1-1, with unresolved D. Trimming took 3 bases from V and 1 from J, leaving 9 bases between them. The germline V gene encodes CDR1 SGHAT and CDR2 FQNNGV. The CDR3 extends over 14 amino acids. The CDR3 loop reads CASSLQRSNTEAFF. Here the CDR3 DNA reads TGTGCCAGCAGCTTGCAGCGATCGAACACTGAAGCTTTCTTT.

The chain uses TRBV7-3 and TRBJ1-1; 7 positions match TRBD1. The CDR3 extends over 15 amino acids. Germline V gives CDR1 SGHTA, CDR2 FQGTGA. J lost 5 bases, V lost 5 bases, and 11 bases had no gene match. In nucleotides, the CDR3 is TGTGCCAGCAGCAAATCTCGACAGGGAGAAACTGAAGCTTTCTTT. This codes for CASSKSRQGETEAFF.

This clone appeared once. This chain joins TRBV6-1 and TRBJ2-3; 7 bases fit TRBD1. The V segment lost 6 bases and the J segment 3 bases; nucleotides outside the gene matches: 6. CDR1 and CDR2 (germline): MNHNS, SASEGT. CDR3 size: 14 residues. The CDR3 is CASSRQGATDTQYF. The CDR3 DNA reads TGTGCCAGCAGCCGACAGGGTGCGACAGATACGCAGTATTTT.

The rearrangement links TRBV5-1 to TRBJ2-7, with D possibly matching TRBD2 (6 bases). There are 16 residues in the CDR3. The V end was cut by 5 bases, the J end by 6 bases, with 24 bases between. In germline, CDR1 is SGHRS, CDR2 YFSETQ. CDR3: CASRRTGTSSGGEQYF. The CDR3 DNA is TGCGCCAGCAGACGGACTGGGACTTCGAGTGGTGGCGAGCAGTACTTC.

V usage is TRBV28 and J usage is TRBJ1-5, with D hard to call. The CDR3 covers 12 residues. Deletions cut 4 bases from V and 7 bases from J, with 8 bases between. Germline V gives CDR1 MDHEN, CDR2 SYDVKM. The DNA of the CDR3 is TGTGCCAGCAGTTCCCTTGGCCAGCCCCAGCATTTT. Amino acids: CASSSLGQPQHF.

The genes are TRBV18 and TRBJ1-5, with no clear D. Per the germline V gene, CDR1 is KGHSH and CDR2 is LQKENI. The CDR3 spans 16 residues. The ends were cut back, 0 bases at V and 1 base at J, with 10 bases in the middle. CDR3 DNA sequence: TGTGCCAGCTCACCACCGGGTGCGGGGAGCAATCAGCCCCAGCATTTT. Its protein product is CASSPPGAGSNQPQHF.

The CDR3 sequence is CASSVSLQETQYF. In nucleotides, the CDR3 is TGTGCCAGCAGCGTATCCCTCCAAGAGACCCAGTACTTC. The chain carries TRBV9 and TRBJ2-5, with unresolved D. This CDR3 spans 13 amino acids. V gave up 1 base and J gave up 1 base, with 5 bases separating them. Germline CDR1 reads SGDLS; CDR2 reads YYNGEE.

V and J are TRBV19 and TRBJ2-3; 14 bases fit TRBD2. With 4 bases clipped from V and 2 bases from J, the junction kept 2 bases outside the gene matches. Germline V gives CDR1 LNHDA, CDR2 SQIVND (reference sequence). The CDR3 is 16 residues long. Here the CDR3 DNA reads TGTGCCAGTAGTACGGGACTAGCGGGGGCCACAGATACGCAGTATTTT. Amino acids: CASSTGLAGATDTQYF. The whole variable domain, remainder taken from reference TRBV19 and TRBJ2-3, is DGGITQSPKYLFRKEGQNVTLSCEQNLNHDAMYWYRQDPGQGLRLIYYSQIVNDFQKGDIAEGYSVSREKKESFPLTVTSAQKNPTAFYLCASSTGLAGATDTQYFGPGTRLTVL.

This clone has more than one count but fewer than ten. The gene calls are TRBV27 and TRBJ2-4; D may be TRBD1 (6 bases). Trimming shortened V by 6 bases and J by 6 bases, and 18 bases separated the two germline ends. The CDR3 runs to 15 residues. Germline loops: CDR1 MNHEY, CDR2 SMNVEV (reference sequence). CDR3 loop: CASRLTGLSVNIQYF. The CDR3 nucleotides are TGTGCCAGCAGACTTACAGGGCTCTCTGTAAACATTCAGTACTTC.

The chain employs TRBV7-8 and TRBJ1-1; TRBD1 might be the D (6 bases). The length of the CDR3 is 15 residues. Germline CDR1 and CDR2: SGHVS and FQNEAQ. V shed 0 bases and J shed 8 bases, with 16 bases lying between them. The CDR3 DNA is TGTGCCAGCAGCTTAGCGGGGGCCATCGGGTCGGAAGCTTTCTTT. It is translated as CASSLAGAIGSEAFF.

This CDR3 reads CAAGGPSGVSYEQYF. CDR3 coding DNA: TGTGCCGCGGGGGGACCCAGCGGCGTCTCCTACGAGCAGTACTTC. J is TRBJ2-7 and V is TRBV6-5; 8 nucleotides line up with TRBD2. The ends lost 11 bases at V and 0 bases at J; junction bases unmatched: 12. Looked up from germline, CDR1 is MNHEY and CDR2 is SVGAGI. The CDR3 runs 15 residues.

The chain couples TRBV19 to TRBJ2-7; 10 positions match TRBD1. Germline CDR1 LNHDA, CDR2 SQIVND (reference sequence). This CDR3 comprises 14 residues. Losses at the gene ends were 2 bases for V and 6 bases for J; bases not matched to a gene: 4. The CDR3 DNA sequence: TGTGCCAGTAGTATAACCGGGACAGGGGTCGAGCAGTACTTC. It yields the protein CASSITGTGVEQYF.

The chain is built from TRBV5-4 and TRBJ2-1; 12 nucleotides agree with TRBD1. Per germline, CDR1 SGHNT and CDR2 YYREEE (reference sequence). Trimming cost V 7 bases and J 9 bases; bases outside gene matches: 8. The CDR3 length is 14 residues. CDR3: CASWGQGARGEQFF. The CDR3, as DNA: TGTGCCAGCTGGGGACAGGGGGCACGCGGTGAGCAGTTCTTC.

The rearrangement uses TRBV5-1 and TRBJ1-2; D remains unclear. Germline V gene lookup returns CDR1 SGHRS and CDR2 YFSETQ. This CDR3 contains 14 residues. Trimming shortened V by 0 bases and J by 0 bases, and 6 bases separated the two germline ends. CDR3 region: CASSLEQANYGYTF. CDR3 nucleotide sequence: TGCGCCAGCAGCTTGGAGCAGGCTAACTATGGCTACACCTTC.

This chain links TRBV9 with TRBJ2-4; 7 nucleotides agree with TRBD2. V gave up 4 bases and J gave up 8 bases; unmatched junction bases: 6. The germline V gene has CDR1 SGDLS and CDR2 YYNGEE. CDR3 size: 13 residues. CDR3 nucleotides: TGTGCCAGCAGCAGAGGACTAGTAGACATTCAGTACTTC. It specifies CASSRGLVDIQYF.

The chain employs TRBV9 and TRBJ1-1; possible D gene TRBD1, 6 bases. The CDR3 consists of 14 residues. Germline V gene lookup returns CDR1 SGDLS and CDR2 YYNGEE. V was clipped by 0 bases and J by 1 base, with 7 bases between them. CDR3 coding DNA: TGTGCCAGCAGCGTAGGGGACACGAACACTGAAGCTTTCTTT. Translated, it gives CASSVGDTNTEAFF. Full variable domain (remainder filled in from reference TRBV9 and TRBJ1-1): DSGVTQTPKHLITATGQRVTLRCSPRSGDLSVYWYQQSLDQGLQFLIQYYNGEERAKGNILERFSAQQFPDLHSELNLSSLELGDSALYFCASSVGDTNTEAFFGQGTRLTVV.

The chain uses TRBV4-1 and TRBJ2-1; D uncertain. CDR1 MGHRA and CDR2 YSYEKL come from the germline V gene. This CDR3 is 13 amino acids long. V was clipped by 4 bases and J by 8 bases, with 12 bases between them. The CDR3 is CASSRLQQDEQFF. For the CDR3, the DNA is TGCGCCAGCAGCCGTCTTCAGCAGGATGAGCAGTTCTTC.

The CDR3 nucleotides are TGTGCCTGGAGGCGGGAGGGGACTGGCGAGCAGTACTTC. This gives the protein CAWRREGTGEQYF. This chain links TRBV30 with TRBJ2-7, with 9 positions matching TRBD2. The CDR3 has 13 amino acids. V shed 3 bases, J shed 6 bases, and the junction held 6 bases outside the gene matches. Germline loops: CDR1 GTSNPN, CDR2 SVGIG (reference sequence).

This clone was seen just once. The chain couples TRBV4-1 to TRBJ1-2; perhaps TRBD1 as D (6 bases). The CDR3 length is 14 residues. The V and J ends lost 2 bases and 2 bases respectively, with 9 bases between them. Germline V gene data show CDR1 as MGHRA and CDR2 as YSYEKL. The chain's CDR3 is CASSQQQGNYGYTF. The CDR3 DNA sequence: TGCGCCAGCAGCCAACAACAGGGCAACTATGGCTACACCTTC.

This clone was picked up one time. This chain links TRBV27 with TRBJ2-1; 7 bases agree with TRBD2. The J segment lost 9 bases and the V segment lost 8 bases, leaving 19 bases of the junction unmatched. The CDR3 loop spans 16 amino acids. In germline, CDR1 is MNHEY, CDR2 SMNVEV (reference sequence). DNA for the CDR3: TGTGCCAGCTACATCCACCCTAGCGGCAGATTTGGTGAGCAGTTCTTC. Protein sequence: CASYIHPSGRFGEQFF.

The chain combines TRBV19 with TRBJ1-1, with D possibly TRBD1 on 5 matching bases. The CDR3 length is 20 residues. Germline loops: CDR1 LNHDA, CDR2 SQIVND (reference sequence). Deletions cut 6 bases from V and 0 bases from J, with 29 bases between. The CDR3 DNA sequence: TGTGCCAGTAGCCCTTGGGGGGTATTATCAGTAAAACCTTTGAACACTGAAGCTTTCTTT. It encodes CASSPWGVLSVKPLNTEAFF.

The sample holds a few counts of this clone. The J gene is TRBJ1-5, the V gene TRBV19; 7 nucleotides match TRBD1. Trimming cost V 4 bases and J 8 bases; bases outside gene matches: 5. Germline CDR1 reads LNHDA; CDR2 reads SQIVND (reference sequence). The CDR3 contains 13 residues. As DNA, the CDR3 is TGTGCCAGTAGTACGATTGGGACAGAGCCCCAGCATTTT. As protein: CASSTIGTEPQHF.

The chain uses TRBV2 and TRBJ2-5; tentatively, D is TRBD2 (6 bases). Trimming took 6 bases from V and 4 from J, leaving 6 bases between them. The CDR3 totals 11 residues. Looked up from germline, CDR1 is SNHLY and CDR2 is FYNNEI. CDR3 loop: CASSGRETQYF. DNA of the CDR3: TGTGCCAGCAGCGGGAGAGAGACCCAGTACTTC.